The sequence of this T cell receptor beta chain was determined in a study of blood T cell repertoires in COVID-19. Participants came from fewer than 25 US areas, aged about 18 to 95 years. Repertoires were generated with immunoSEQ multiplex PCR, while TCRdb's copy carries only in-frame clones and drops some. This table holds 250,000 to 300,000 clones, over 75% found once. The CDR3 is 15 residues long. V was clipped by 7 bases and J by 1 base, with 15 bases between them. Germline V CDR1 and CDR2: LNHDA, SQIVND (reference sequence). This sequence originates from a woman aged 25 to 39 who had recovered from COVID-19. The chain combines TRBV19 with TRBJ2-3; D may be TRBD1 (6 bases). Sequenced: PBMCs or T cells enriched from blood (not recorded which). CDR3 sequence reads: CASTTVGAGTDTQYF. CDR3 nucleotide sequence: TGTGCCAGTACCACGGTGGGGGCGGGCACAGATACGCAGTATTTT.